This is a list of T cell receptor beta chains from one sample in a study of blood T cell repertoires in COVID-19. The protocol was immunoSEQ multiplex PCR, while the TCRdb copy is restricted to in-frame clones and leaves out a portion. The sample contains 120,000 or so clones, 88% of which appear only once. Sequencing was performed on peripheral blood. These receptors all stem from a human donor in a cohort sampled during active COVID-19. Both conserved end residues are part of each CDR3. A D gene is named only where the DNA matches it firmly. Size is omitted from some rows. Given values are once, few, many or a class for expanded clones.

CDR3 length	clone size	J gene	V gene	D gene	CDR3 DNA	CDR3 protein
15	NA	TRBJ2-5	TRBV6-1	NA	TGTGCCAGCAGTGAAGGGGCAGCGGCCCAAGAGACCCAGTACTTC	CASSEGAAAQETQYF
15	NA	TRBJ2-5	TRBV7-9	NA	TGTGCCAGCAGCCGCCAGTCCGGGGGGCAGGGGACCCAGTACTTC	CASSRQSGGQGTQYF
13	NA	TRBJ1-1	TRBV18	NA	TGTGCCAGCTCACCTCGTATGAACACTGAAGCTTTCTTT	CASSPRMNTEAFF
13	NA	TRBJ2-7	TRBV5-6	TRBD1	TGTGCCAGCACGACAGGGGCCAGGTACGAGCAGTACTTC	CASTTGARYEQYF
14	NA	TRBJ2-2	TRBV2	TRBD1	TGTGCCAGCAGGGGGGACAGGTCCGAAGGGGAGCTGTTTTTT	CASRGDRSEGELFF
14	once	TRBJ2-7	TRBV6-5	TRBD2	TGTGCCAGCAGTACCCTAGCGGGATACTACGAGCAGTACTTC	CASSTLAGYYEQYF
14	NA	TRBJ1-5	TRBV5-5	NA	TGTGCCCGCAGCTTGGGAGGGGGGGATCAGCCCCAGCATTTT	CARSLGGGDQPQHF
14	NA	TRBJ2-7	TRBV6-5	NA	TGTGCCAGCAGGCAGGATCCCACGCATATAGAGCAGTACTTC	CASRQDPTHIEQYF
16	NA	TRBJ2-1	TRBV15	NA	TGTGCCACCAGCAGAGTTGCAGACTATCTTGGCAATGAGCAGTTCTTC	CATSRVADYLGNEQFF
14	NA	TRBJ2-1	TRBV6-4	NA	TGTGCCAGCAGTGACTCGTCTCCCTACAATGAGCAGTTCTTC	CASSDSSPYNEQFF
16	NA	TRBJ2-5	TRBV7-9	NA	TGTGCCAGCAGCTTGGGGATGGGGTGGGGCAGAGAGACCCAGTACTTC	CASSLGMGWGRETQYF
16	NA	TRBJ1-3	TRBV7-6	TRBD1	TGTGCCAGCAGCCCGTGGGACAGGGGGGATGGAAACACCATATATTTT	CASSPWDRGDGNTIYF
13	NA	TRBJ2-3	TRBV6-2/TRBV6-3	NA	TGTGCCAGCAGTTACCCCTTAGCGGATATGCGGTATTTT	CASSYPLADMRYF
11	NA	TRBJ2-3	TRBV30	NA	TGTGCCTGGAGTTCTACAGATACGCAGTATTTT	CAWSSTDTQYF
15	NA	TRBJ2-2	TRBV7-2	TRBD2	TGTGCCAGCAGCTCGGTAGCGGGGGGCACCGGGGAGCTGTTTTTT	CASSSVAGGTGELFF
14	NA	TRBJ2-7	TRBV27	NA	TGTGCCAGCAGTTTAACTGGTAGCTCCTACGAGCAGTACTTC	CASSLTGSSYEQYF
15	NA	TRBJ1-2	TRBV19	TRBD1	TGTGCCAGTAGTACGAGGACAGGGCGCCCCTATGGCTACACCTTC	CASSTRTGRPYGYTF
17	NA	TRBJ1-2	TRBV14	TRBD1	TGTGCCAGCAGCTCCCTGATGCCGGGACAGATAAACTATGGCTACACCTTC	CASSSLMPGQINYGYTF
15	NA	TRBJ1-2	TRBV27	TRBD1	TGTGCCAGCAGTCCCCGCCCAGGGGGCGTCCATGGCTACACCTTC	CASSPRPGGVHGYTF
17	NA	TRBJ2-7	TRBV3-1/TRBV3-2	TRBD2	TGTGCCAGCAGCCAAACACTAGCGGGGGTCCGCTCCTACGAGCAGTACTTC	CASSQTLAGVRSYEQYF
15	many	TRBJ2-3	TRBV28	TRBD2	TGTGCCAGCAGACGGACTAGCGGGAGGGGAGATACGCAGTATTTT	CASRRTSGRGDTQYF
16	NA	TRBJ2-7	TRBV5-4	TRBD1	TGTGCCAGCAGCTTGGCCGCAGGGCAGGGGGTGGTCGAGCAGTACTTC	CASSLAAGQGVVEQYF
16	NA	TRBJ2-1	TRBV6-1	TRBD1	TGTGCCAGCAGCGAAGGCCCGGGACAGGGTTTCAATGAGCAGTTCTTC	CASSEGPGQGFNEQFF
17	NA	TRBJ2-3	TRBV5-4	TRBD2	TGTGCCAGCAGCCCACATAGCGGGAGGCCAGGGACAGATACGCAGTATTTT	CASSPHSGRPGTDTQYF
15	NA	TRBJ1-4	TRBV6-5	NA	TGTGCCAGCAGTTCCCGGGGAGCAACTAATGAAAAACTGTTTTTT	CASSSRGATNEKLFF
15	NA	TRBJ2-7	TRBV9	TRBD2	TGTGCCAGCAGCGTAGGTAGCGGGAGGGGGAACGAGCAGTACTTC	CASSVGSGRGNEQYF
17	NA	TRBJ2-5	TRBV2	TRBD2	TGTGCCAGCAGTCCTGGACTAGCGGGAGGGCCGAGGGAGACCCAGTACTTC	CASSPGLAGGPRETQYF
17	NA	TRBJ2-3	TRBV5-4	TRBD2	TGTGCCAGCAGCTTAGCTAGCGGGAGGGCCTACACAGATACGCAGTATTTT	CASSLASGRAYTDTQYF
13	NA	TRBJ1-5	TRBV5-6	NA	TGTGCCAGCAGCTTGGCTGGCAATCAGCCCCAGCATTTT	CASSLAGNQPQHF
15	NA	TRBJ2-5	TRBV19	TRBD2	TGTGCCAGTAGTACCACAGCGGGGCGACCCGAGACCCAGTACTTC	CASSTTAGRPETQYF
11	NA	TRBJ2-7	TRBV28	NA	TGTGCCAGCAGTTTATTCGACGAGCAGTACTTC	CASSLFDEQYF
19	NA	TRBJ2-3	TRBV14	NA	TGTGCCAGCAGCCCCCTACCCGAGACAGAACTATACAGCACAGATACGCAGTATTTT	CASSPLPETELYSTDTQYF
13	few	TRBJ1-2	TRBV7-9	NA	TGTGCCAGCAGCTTACTTCGTCCCTATGGCTACACCTTC	CASSLLRPYGYTF
15	NA	TRBJ1-6	TRBV5-1	NA	TGCGCCAGCAGCCCCGACAGAATCTATAATTCACCCCTCCACTTT	CASSPDRIYNSPLHF
15	NA	TRBJ1-6	TRBV15	NA	TGTGCCACCAGCAGAGATCGAGCCCCTAATTCACCCCTCCACTTT	CATSRDRAPNSPLHF
15	NA	TRBJ2-1	TRBV5-1	TRBD2	TGCGCCAGCAGCTTGGCGGCGGGAGGGGGGAATGAGCAGTTCTTC	CASSLAAGGGNEQFF
14	NA	TRBJ2-5	TRBV6-6	NA	TGTGCCAGCAGGCCCTCGGGACTTCAAGAGACCCAGTACTTC	CASRPSGLQETQYF
15	NA	TRBJ1-1	TRBV13	NA	TGTGCCAGCAGCCCCGCTGGGGAGGGACGCACTGAAGCTTTCTTT	CASSPAGEGRTEAFF
15	NA	TRBJ2-7	TRBV10-2	TRBD2	TGCGCCAGCAGTGATGGCGGGGGAAGCTCCTACGAGCAGTACTTC	CASSDGGGSSYEQYF
16	NA	TRBJ2-3	TRBV7-9	TRBD2	TGTGCCAGCAGCCCTGAGCGACTAGCGGGAGGGGATACGCAGTATTTT	CASSPERLAGGDTQYF
17	NA	TRBJ1-3	TRBV9	NA	TGTGCCAGCAGCGTAGACCCCGGGACTGGGGCTGGAAACACCATATATTTT	CASSVDPGTGAGNTIYF
17	NA	TRBJ2-1	TRBV7-7	NA	TGTGCTAGCAGCTTAGGCGGGGGCAGGGGCGAGCGAAATGAGCAGTTCTTC	CASSLGGGRGERNEQFF
15	NA	TRBJ2-2	TRBV7-2	TRBD1	TGTGCCAGTCGGACAGGGGGCGCGGAGACCGGGGAGCTGTTTTTT	CASRTGGAETGELFF
13	NA	TRBJ2-7	TRBV29-1	TRBD2	TGCAGCGTCCGGACTAGCGGTTCTTACGAGCAGTACTTC	CSVRTSGSYEQYF
16	NA	TRBJ1-5	TRBV4-1	NA	TGCGCCAGCAGCCAAGATAATGGGGGGAGAGTTCAGCCCCAGCATTTT	CASSQDNGGRVQPQHF
15	NA	TRBJ1-4	TRBV6-5	TRBD1	TGTGCCAGCAGTTACTCCGACAGGGCGTCTGAAAAACTGTTTTTT	CASSYSDRASEKLFF
14	NA	TRBJ1-6	TRBV5-1	NA	TGCGCCAGCAGCTTGGTCCAGGGTAATTCACCCCTCCACTTT	CASSLVQGNSPLHF
15	NA	TRBJ2-2	TRBV9	TRBD1	TGTGCCAGCAGCGTAAGACAGGGGGACACCGGGGAGCTGTTTTTT	CASSVRQGDTGELFF